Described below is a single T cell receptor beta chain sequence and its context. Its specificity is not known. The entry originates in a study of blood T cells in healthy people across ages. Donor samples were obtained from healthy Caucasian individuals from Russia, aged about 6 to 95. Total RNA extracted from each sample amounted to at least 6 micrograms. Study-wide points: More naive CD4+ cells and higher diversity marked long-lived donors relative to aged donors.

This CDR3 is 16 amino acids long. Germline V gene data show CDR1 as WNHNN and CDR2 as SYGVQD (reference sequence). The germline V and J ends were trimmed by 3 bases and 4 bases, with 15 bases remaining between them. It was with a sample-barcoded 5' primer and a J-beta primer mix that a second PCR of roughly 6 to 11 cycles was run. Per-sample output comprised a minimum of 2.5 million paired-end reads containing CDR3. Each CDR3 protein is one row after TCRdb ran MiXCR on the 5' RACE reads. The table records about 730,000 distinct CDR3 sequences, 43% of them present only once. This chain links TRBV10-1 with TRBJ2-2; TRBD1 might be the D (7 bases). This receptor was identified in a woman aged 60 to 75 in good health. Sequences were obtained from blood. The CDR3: CASSDPGGRGTGELFF. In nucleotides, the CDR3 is TGCGCCAGCAGTGACCCAGGGGGGCGAGGCACCGGGGAGCTGTTTTTT.